These 24 T cell receptor beta chains were sequenced from one sample in a study of graft-versus-host responses after intestinal transplantation. The table came from immunoSEQ multiplex PCR; TCRdb's copy has only in-frame clones and leaves some out. The sample contains about 110,000 clones, approximately 93% of which appear only once. These receptors are not linked to any known antigen. Specimen: unstimulated CD8+ T cells sorted from spleen or lymph node cells, collected before transplant. The receptors come from a human donor who was the organ donor for an intestinal transplant.

The chain employs TRBV5-5 and TRBJ1-2, with D possibly TRBD1 on 5 matching bases. This CDR3 has 13 amino acids. Deletions cut 1 base from V and 4 bases from J, with 8 bases between. The germline gives CDR1 SGHKS, CDR2 YYEKEE (reference sequence). The CDR3 is CASSLRDPYGYTF. In DNA, the CDR3 is TGTGCCAGCAGCTTGAGGGACCCCTATGGCTACACCTTC. Full variable domain (remainder filled in from reference TRBV5-5 and TRBJ1-2): DAGVTQSPTHLIKTRGQQVTLRCSPISGHKSVSWYQQVLGQGPQFIFQYYEKEERGRGNFPDRFSARQFPNYSSELNVNALLLGDSALYLCASSLRDPYGYTFGSGTRLTVV.

Note on this clone: In the same sample, other DNA sequences code for this CDR3. The chain carries TRBV4-1 and TRBJ2-7; D remains unclear. Trimming pared 1 base from V and 0 bases from J, leaving 7 bases between. CDR1 MGHRA and CDR2 YSYEKL come from the germline V gene. This CDR3 spans 14 amino acids. For the CDR3, the DNA is TGCGCCAGCAGCCAAGGGGATAGCTCCTACGAGCAGTACTTC. As protein: CASSQGDSSYEQYF.

The V gene is TRBV14, the J gene TRBJ1-2, with unresolved D. The CDR3 runs to 15 residues. V gave up 3 bases and J gave up 8 bases, with 19 bases separating them. The germline CDR1 and CDR2 sequences are SGHDN and FVKESK. The CDR3 reads CASSHGKFSSVGYTF. DNA of the CDR3: TGTGCCAGCAGCCACGGGAAGTTCTCCTCCGTCGGCTACACCTTC.

This chain connects TRBV29-1 to TRBJ2-7, with 12 bases fitting TRBD1. This CDR3 is 15 amino acids long. Germline trimming cut 4 bases from V and 5 bases from J; bases unmatched to any gene: 9. Germline V gives CDR1 SQVTM, CDR2 ANQGSEA. CDR3 DNA: TGCAGCGTTGGCGGACCGGGACAGGGGGCAGACGAGCAGTACTTC. It codes for CSVGGPGQGADEQYF.

This chain uses TRBV9 with TRBJ2-1; the D is unclear. Germline CDR1 is SGDLS and CDR2 is YYNGEE. Deletions cut 4 bases from V and 1 base from J, with 9 bases between. CDR3 size: 14 residues. The CDR3 DNA is TGTGCCAGCAGCATTGAAGGGTCCTACAATGAGCAGTTCTTC. It yields the protein CASSIEGSYNEQFF.

This chain connects TRBV28 to TRBJ2-5; 14 positions agree with TRBD2. The CDR3 has 16 residues. Per germline, CDR1 MDHEN and CDR2 SYDVKM. V lost 4 bases and J lost 1; bases outside the gene matches: 2. CDR3 bases: TGTGCCAGCAGTTCGACTAGCGGGAGGGCCCAAGAGACCCAGTACTTC. Translating gives CASSSTSGRAQETQYF.

V and J are TRBV25-1 and TRBJ2-7; unclear D gene. Germline CDR1 MGHDK, CDR2 SYGVNS. CDR3 size: 16 residues. Trimming left V 3 bases short and J 0 bases short, with 15 bases between. CDR3 sequence (DNA): TGTGCCAGCAGTGAGACGAATGGGAATCCCTCCTACGAGCAGTACTTC. As protein: CASSETNGNPSYEQYF.

Concerning this clone: Additional DNA sequences in this sample encode the identical CDR3. J is TRBJ2-7 and V is TRBV9; D is undetermined. The CDR3 runs 13 residues. Trimming removed 0 bases at V and 4 bases at J, with 8 bases between. CDR1 is SGDLS, CDR2 YYNGEE, per germline. CDR3 sequence: CASSVALGYEQYF. The CDR3 coding sequence is TGTGCCAGCAGCGTAGCATTAGGGTACGAGCAGTACTTC. The whole variable domain, filled in from reference TRBV9 and TRBJ2-7, reads DSGVTQTPKHLITATGQRVTLRCSPRSGDLSVYWYQQSLDQGLQFLIQYYNGEERAKGNILERFSAQQFPDLHSELNLSSLELGDSALYFCASSVALGYEQYFGPGTRLTVT.

The chain uses TRBV18 and TRBJ2-1, with D unresolved. Germline V gene data show CDR1 as KGHSH and CDR2 as LQKENI. CDR3 length: 11 residues. Between the trimmed V and J ends, which lost 6 bases and 8 bases, there was a span of 8 bases. In nucleotides, the CDR3 is TGTGCCAGCTCCCCTCGCGATGAGCAGTTCTTC. Its translation is CASSPRDEQFF.

J is TRBJ1-2 and V is TRBV7-9; unclear D gene. Germline V gene sequence: CDR1 SEHNR, CDR2 FQNEAQ (reference sequence). V shed 1 base and J shed 4 bases, with 7 bases lying between them. The CDR3 length is 13 residues. The CDR3 DNA reads as TGTGCCAGCAGCTTAGGGGGTACCTATGGCTACACCTTC. It is translated as CASSLGGTYGYTF.

This sequence joins TRBV7-9 and TRBJ1-1; D gene unclear. V shed 3 bases and J shed 3 bases, with 8 bases lying between them. Germline V gene lookup returns CDR1 SEHNR and CDR2 FQNEAQ (reference sequence). This CDR3 spans 13 amino acids. CDR3 DNA sequence: TGTGCCAGCAGCTTTAAAAGGGACACTGAAGCTTTCTTT. It yields the protein CASSFKRDTEAFF.

The chain uses TRBV10-3 and TRBJ1-1; 8 bases fit TRBD1. The CDR3 covers 16 residues. The junction had 16 bases not matched to a gene; V was cut back by 7 bases and J by 6 bases. Germline CDR1 is ENHRY and CDR2 is SYGVKD. DNA for the CDR3: TGTGCCATCACCAATAGCGACGGACAGGGTATTTCTGAAGCTTTCTTT. Translation: CAITNSDGQGISEAFF.

The DNA of the CDR3 is TGTGCCAGCAGCGTAGATAGCGGGCGTTACACAGATACGCAGTATTTT. Protein: CASSVDSGRYTDTQYF. This chain uses TRBV9 with TRBJ2-3; TRBD2 matches 7 bases. This CDR3 region has 16 residues. V lost 0 bases to trimming and J lost 2 bases; unmatched junction nucleotides: 6. CDR1 and CDR2 from the germline V gene are SGDLS and YYNGEE.

V is TRBV6-6 and J is TRBJ1-2; perhaps TRBD1 as D (6 bases). The V gene lost 0 bases and the J gene lost 7 bases, with 12 bases spanning the gap. The germline V gene has CDR1 MNHNY and CDR2 SVGAGI (reference sequence). The CDR3 runs to 14 residues. This CDR3 is CASSYSKGVFGYTF. The CDR3 DNA follows: TGTGCCAGCAGTTACTCGAAGGGGGTTTTTGGCTACACCTTC.

V gene TRBV30 combines with J gene TRBJ2-6; the D is unclear. CDR1 GTSNPN and CDR2 SVGIG come from the germline V gene (reference sequence). This CDR3 has 12 residues. V was cut by 4 bases and J by 4 bases, with 5 bases left in between. In DNA form, the CDR3 reads TGTGCCTGGAACGACGGGGCCAACGTCCTGACTTTC. This translates into CAWNDGANVLTF.

The chain recombines TRBV5-3 with TRBJ2-5; 13 nucleotides match TRBD2. The J call could be wrong; TRBJ2-7 is a better fit for the DNA end. Being an ORF, TRBV5-3 has a function that is uncertain. The CDR3 length is 14 residues. The DNA of the CDR3 is TGTGCCAGAGGACTAGCGGGAGAGGAGAACGAGCAGTACTTC. Protein product: CARGLAGEENEQYF.

This chain links TRBV27 with TRBJ2-1, with TRBD1 as a possible D gene (5 bases). V shed 2 bases and J shed 8 bases, with 10 bases lying between them. CDR1 is MNHEY, CDR2 SMNVEV, per germline (reference sequence). The CDR3 extends over 13 amino acids. CDR3 loop: CASSLQGVHEQFF. The CDR3 DNA is TGTGCCAGCAGTTTACAAGGGGTCCATGAGCAGTTCTTC.

This clone was recorded once. The J gene is TRBJ2-1, the V gene TRBV11-2, with D perhaps TRBD2 (6 bases). CDR1 and CDR2 (germline): SGHAT, FQNNGV. V shed 1 base and J shed 12 bases, with 10 bases lying between them. This CDR3 spans 12 amino acids. The DNA for the CDR3 is TGTGCCAGCAGCTTAGGCAGGGAGGTGCAGTTCTTC. It translates to CASSLGREVQFF.

The chain uses TRBV25-1 and TRBJ2-1; either TRBD1 or TRBD2 may fit D (5 bases each). Trimming stripped 2 bases from V and 7 bases from J, with 6 bases between. The length of the CDR3 is 12 residues. Looked up from germline, CDR1 is MGHDK and CDR2 is SYGVNS. The CDR3 DNA follows: TGTGCCAGCAGTGAAGGGGGAAATGAGCAGTTCTTC. Amino acids: CASSEGGNEQFF.

The chain uses TRBV5-3 and TRBJ2-4; 15 nucleotides agree with TRBD2. TRBV5-3 is designated an ORF whose function remains uncertain. The CDR3 runs 17 residues. V shed 2 bases and J 9 bases; nucleotides not matched to a gene: 9. The CDR3 DNA reads TGTGCCAGAAGCTTTCTCGGACTAGCGGGAGGGCCGCTCATTCAGTACTTC. Translation gives CARSFLGLAGGPLIQYF.

The CDR3 nucleotides are TGTGCCAGTTCACCGGGCGGGGAGGGAGCCTACGAGCAGTACTTC. This gives the protein CASSPGGEGAYEQYF. This chain connects TRBV19 to TRBJ2-7; 7 bases align to TRBD2. With V trimmed by 8 bases and J by 2 bases, 12 bases remained unmatched. Per the germline V gene, CDR1 is LNHDA and CDR2 is SQIVND (reference sequence). The CDR3 contains 15 residues.

This clone was counted a single time. The chain carries TRBV9 and TRBJ2-7; TRBD2 matches 9 bases. This CDR3 comprises 15 residues. CDR1 is SGDLS and CDR2 is YYNGEE in the germline V gene. The junction had 7 bases not matched to a gene; V was cut back by 0 bases and J by 6 bases. CDR3 sequence reads: CASSVGGSGSGEQYF. CDR3 nucleotides: TGTGCCAGCAGCGTAGGAGGTAGCGGGAGCGGCGAGCAGTACTTC.

The chain recombines TRBV9 with TRBJ2-1, with 8 bases aligning to TRBD2. There are 16 residues in the CDR3. Germline V gene lookup returns CDR1 SGDLS and CDR2 YYNGEE. Unmatched junction bases numbered 4, after V lost 0 bases and J lost 2 bases. DNA of the CDR3: TGTGCCAGCAGCGTAGAGGGGACTAGTGCCTACAATGAGCAGTTCTTC. Encoded protein: CASSVEGTSAYNEQFF.

The gene calls are TRBV18 and TRBJ2-7, with 11 bases that match TRBD1. Per germline, CDR1 KGHSH and CDR2 LQKENI. With 3 bases clipped from V and 3 bases from J, the junction kept 1 base outside the gene matches. CDR3 size: 14 residues. The CDR3 is CASSPGTGGYEQYF. CDR3 bases: TGTGCCAGCTCACCCGGGACAGGGGGCTACGAGCAGTACTTC.